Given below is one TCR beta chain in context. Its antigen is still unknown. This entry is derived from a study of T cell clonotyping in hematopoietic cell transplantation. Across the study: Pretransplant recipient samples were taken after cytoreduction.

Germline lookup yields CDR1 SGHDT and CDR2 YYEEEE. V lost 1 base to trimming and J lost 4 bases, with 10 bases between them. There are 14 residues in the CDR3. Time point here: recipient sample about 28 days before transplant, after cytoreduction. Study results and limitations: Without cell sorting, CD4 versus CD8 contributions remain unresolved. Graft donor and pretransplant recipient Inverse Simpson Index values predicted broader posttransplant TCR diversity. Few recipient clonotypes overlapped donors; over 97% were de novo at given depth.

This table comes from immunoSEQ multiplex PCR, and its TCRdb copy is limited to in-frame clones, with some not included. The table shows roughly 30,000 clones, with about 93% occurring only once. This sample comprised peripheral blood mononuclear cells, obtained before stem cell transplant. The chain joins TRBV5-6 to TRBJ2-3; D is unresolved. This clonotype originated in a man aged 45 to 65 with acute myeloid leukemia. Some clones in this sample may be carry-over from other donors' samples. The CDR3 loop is CASSLSWWSDTQYF. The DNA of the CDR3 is TGTGCCAGCAGCTTGTCGTGGTGGTCAGATACGCAGTATTTT.